This T cell receptor (beta chain) was sequenced during a study of CD8 T cells in acute hepatitis C reinfection. Study details: CD8+ T cells recognizing the HCV NS3-1073 epitope were profiled acutely and after viral clearance.

Study findings and constraints: Overrepresentation in the naive pool did not explain the preferential TRBV04 and TRBV06 usage seen in all groups.

CDR1 and CDR2 from the germline V gene are SGHTS and YDEGEE. The CDR3 is 16 residues long. V lost 4 bases, J lost 9 bases, and 12 bases stayed unmatched. Sequencing was performed with immunoSEQ multiplex PCR; in TCRdb, only in-frame clones are kept and a portion is missing. Among hundreds of clones listed, 40% to 65% were seen once. Time point: acute HCV infection, within 168 days of estimated infection date. Hepatitis C virus-specific T cells were sequenced directly ex vivo without in vitro expansion. Source: HCV NS3-1073 tetramer-sorted CD8+ T cells from PBMCs, taken during acute infection. V gene TRBV5-8 combines with J gene TRBJ2-1; TRBD2 matches at 11 bases. The clonotype originates from a woman aged 25-40 years who spontaneously cleared hepatitis C infection. Here the CDR3 DNA reads TGTGCCAGCAGCCAAGAGGCTAGCGGGAGGTGGGGTGAGCAGTTCTTC. Its protein product is CASSQEASGRWGEQFF. Variable domain in full (rest from reference TRBV5-8 and TRBJ2-1): EAGVTQSPTHLIKTRGQQATLRCSPISGHTSVYWYQQALGLGLQFLLWYDEGEERNRGNFPPRFSGRQFPNYSSELNVNALELEDSALYLCASSQEASGRWGEQFFGPGTRLTVL.